The source of this T cell receptor beta chain is a study of T cell repertoires and Cas9 in healthy adults. Study background: SpCas9-reactive CD4 and CD8 T cells were characterized for potency, cytotoxicity and lineage. Study observations and caveats: SpCas9-reactive effector T cells were reportedly restrained in vitro by SpCas9-reactive regulatory T cells.

The CDR3 loop spans 14 amino acids. The germline gives CDR1 LNHDA, CDR2 SQIVND (reference sequence). The V end was cut by 0 bases, the J end by 5 bases, with 10 bases between. This clone showed up just a few times. Its target is unknown. The protocol was immunoSEQ multiplex PCR, while the TCRdb copy is restricted to in-frame clones and leaves out a portion. This sample has tens of thousands of clones; around 90% occur once, and the top ten carry 0.69%. The receptor was derived from a human donor in good health. The sequenced material came from CD4+ effector T cells (CD127+, CD25-, CD137-, CD154-) from PBMCs; culture status not recorded. The chain has TRBV19 and TRBJ1-1; D remains unclear. The CDR3 DNA is TGTGCCAGTAGTATAGATCGCGAGAGGACTGAAGCTTTCTTT. It is translated as CASSIDRERTEAFF.